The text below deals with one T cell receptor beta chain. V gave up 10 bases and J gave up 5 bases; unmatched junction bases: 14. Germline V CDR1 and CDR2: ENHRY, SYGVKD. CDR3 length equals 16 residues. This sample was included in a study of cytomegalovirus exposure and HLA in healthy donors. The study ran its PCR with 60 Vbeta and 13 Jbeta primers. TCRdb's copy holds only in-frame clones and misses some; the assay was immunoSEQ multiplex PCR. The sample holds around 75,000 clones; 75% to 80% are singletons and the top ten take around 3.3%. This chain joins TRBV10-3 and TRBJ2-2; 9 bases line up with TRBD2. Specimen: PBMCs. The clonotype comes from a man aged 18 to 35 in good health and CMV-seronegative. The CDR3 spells CATLPGTSLSTGELFF. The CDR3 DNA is TGTGCCACGCTCCCCGGGACTAGCCTTTCGACCGGGGAGCTGTTTTTT.